This T cell receptor beta chain emerged from a study of blood T cell repertoires in COVID-19. This CDR3 region has 17 residues. The junction had 7 bases not matched to a gene; V was cut back by 5 bases and J by 5 bases. The V gene's germline CDR1 is SGHVS and CDR2 FQNEAQ. Original analysis: How many nucleated cells were present was estimated from reference gene primer amplification. Only in-frame clones appear in the TCRdb table, and some are missing; sequencing was by immunoSEQ multiplex PCR. D and trimming were read from the DNA, whereas the V and J calls and clone size are those reported in that table. The sample includes some 200,000 clones, under 85% of them seen just once.

This TCR was sampled from a woman aged 40 to 55 with acute or convalescent COVID-19. Sequencing was performed on peripheral blood. The V gene is TRBV7-8, the J gene TRBJ2-2; 14 nucleotides agree with TRBD2. CDR3 in amino acids: CASSQGLAGVRTGELFF. The CDR3 nucleotides read TGTGCCAGCAGCCAGGGACTAGCGGGAGTCCGAACCGGGGAGCTGTTTTTT.